These 11 T cell receptor beta chains came from one sample sequenced in a study of regulatory T cells in long-lasting Graves disease. Arm-PCR of CDR3 regions and iRepertoire HTBI primers were used to build TCR beta libraries. One entry per CDR3 protein, called by TCRdb with MiXCR from the multiplex PCR reads. The repertoire holds about 350,000 distinct CDR3 sequences, with 15% to 20% as singletons. As to time point: newly diagnosed GD, antithyroid drugs for less than 3 months. Extracted RNA from PBMCs served as the source of the TCR library. This sample was also put to use in a study of T cells in Graves' hyperthyroidism and ophthalmopathy.

This sample comprised peripheral blood mononuclear cells (PBMCs), obtained at new diagnosis, from a patient treated with antithyroid drugs. The receptors derive from a man aged 35 to 55 with Graves disease.

With regard to this clonotype: This may stem from a read error, because a much larger clone lies one nucleotide away. The chain carries TRBV28 and TRBJ2-7; D is perhaps TRBD1 (6 bases). This CDR3 comprises 16 residues. Per the germline V gene, CDR1 is MDHEN and CDR2 is SYDVKM. The V end was cut by 5 bases, the J end by 7 bases, with 24 bases between. The CDR3 sequence: CASSLQRTGSHNEQYF. CDR3 DNA: TGTGCCAGCAGTCTACAAAGAACAGGGAGCCACAATGAGCAGTACTTC. Filled out from reference TRBV28 and TRBJ2-7, the complete variable domain reads DVKVTQSSRYLVKRTGEKVFLECVQDMDHENMFWYRQDPGLGLRLIYFSYDVKMKEKGDIPEGYSVSREKKERFSLILESASTNQTSMYLCASSLQRTGSHNEQYFGPGTRLTVT.

This rearrangement joins TRBV20-1 to TRBJ1-6; D might be TRBD1 (5 bases). Germline assignment: CDR1 DFQATT and CDR2 SNEGSKA (reference sequence). CDR3 length equals 16 residues. Trimming left V 3 bases short and J 4 bases short, with 16 bases between. CDR3 residues: CSARDSGTLYNSPLHF. For the CDR3, the DNA is TGCAGTGCTAGGGATTCCGGGACCCTTTATAATTCACCCCTCCACTTT.

V is TRBV20-1 and J is TRBJ1-4, with no clear D. CDR1 is DFQATT, CDR2 SNEGSKA, per germline (reference sequence). V was pared by 1 base and J by 8 bases, with 17 bases between. The CDR3 consists of 15 residues. CDR3 coding DNA: TGCAGTGCTAGAGCCTCCCCTAGTCTTCCGGAAAAACTGTTTTTT. Translation gives CSARASPSLPEKLFF.

J is TRBJ2-6 and V is TRBV19; D is possibly TRBD1 (5 bases). The CDR3 totals 15 residues. Trimming cost V 5 bases and J 4 bases, with 12 bases left between them. Germline CDR1 is LNHDA and CDR2 is SQIVND (reference sequence). The CDR3 loop is CASSPLGAGANVLTF. CDR3 DNA sequence: TGTGCCAGTAGTCCTCTAGGGGCCGGGGCCAACGTCCTGACTTTC. The entire variable domain, with the rest obtained from reference TRBV19 and TRBJ2-6, is as follows: DGGITQSPKYLFRKEGQNVTLSCEQNLNHDAMYWYRQDPGQGLRLIYYSQIVNDFQKGDIAEGYSVSREKKESFPLTVTSAQKNPTAFYLCASSPLGAGANVLTFGAGSRLTVL.

This clonotype was observed at least ten times. The V gene is TRBV28, the J gene TRBJ2-7, with 9 bases aligning to TRBD2. This CDR3 has 15 amino acids. Germline assignment: CDR1 MDHEN and CDR2 SYDVKM. V shed 8 bases and J 7 bases; nucleotides not matched to a gene: 15. CDR3: CASGENAGGPGEQYF. The DNA of the CDR3 is TGTGCCAGCGGGGAAAACGCGGGGGGGCCAGGTGAGCAGTACTTC.

About this clonotype: A junction boundary mismatches the germline segment, possibly from a read error. The V gene is TRBV5-1, the J gene TRBJ2-7; TRBD2 agrees at 14 bases. CDR1 and CDR2 (germline): SGHRS, YFSETQ. This CDR3 contains 15 residues. The CDR3: CASSLGLAGDYEQYF. DNA for the CDR3: TGTGCCAGCAGCTTGGGACTAGCGGGAGACTACGAGCAGTACTTC.

The CDR3 DNA is TGTGCCACCAGTGACAGCAGGGGGTATTATGGCTACACCTTC. Amino acids: CATSDSRGYYGYTF. J is TRBJ1-2 and V is TRBV24-1; 7 bases map to TRBD1. Germline V CDR1 and CDR2: KGHDR, SFDVKD. This CDR3 is 14 amino acids long. The trim removed 4 bases at V and 5 bases at J, leaving 6 bases unmatched.

This clonotype was seen at least ten times. The V gene is TRBV20-1, the J gene TRBJ2-3; 11 bases are shared with TRBD2. Germline lookup yields CDR1 DFQATT and CDR2 SNEGSKA (reference sequence). After removal of 6 bases from V and 2 bases from J, the junction contained 7 bases not matched to a gene. The CDR3 spans 15 residues. This CDR3 is CSAGTSGLYTDTQYF. The CDR3 DNA is TGCAGTGCCGGGACTAGCGGACTCTACACAGATACGCAGTATTTT.

The chain recombines TRBV27 with TRBJ2-3; D remains unclear. Per germline, CDR1 MNHEY and CDR2 SMNVEV (reference sequence). There are 14 residues in the CDR3. Trimming removed 5 bases at V and 4 bases at J, with 13 bases between. The CDR3 sequence is CASSLTGPPDTQYF. The CDR3 coding sequence is TGTGCCAGCAGTCTGACGGGCCCCCCAGATACGCAGTATTTT.

V usage is TRBV7-6 and J usage is TRBJ2-7; weak D call: TRBD2 (5 bases). This CDR3 is built from 14 residues. CDR1 and CDR2 from the germline V gene are SGHVS and FNYEAQ. Trimming cost V 2 bases and J 2 bases, with 10 bases left between them. This CDR3 is CASSLRSGPYEQYF. The CDR3 DNA follows: TGTGCCAGCAGCTTAAGAAGCGGCCCCTACGAGCAGTACTTC.

This chain connects TRBV5-1 to TRBJ1-2; 7 bases map to TRBD1. Trimming at V came to 2 bases and at J to 0 bases, leaving 4 bases not matched to a gene. The CDR3 is 15 residues long. Germline V lookup: CDR1 SGHRS, CDR2 YFSETQ. The CDR3 bases are TGCGCCAGCAGCTTTACAGGGGAAGCTAACTATGGCTACACCTTC. This translates into CASSFTGEANYGYTF.